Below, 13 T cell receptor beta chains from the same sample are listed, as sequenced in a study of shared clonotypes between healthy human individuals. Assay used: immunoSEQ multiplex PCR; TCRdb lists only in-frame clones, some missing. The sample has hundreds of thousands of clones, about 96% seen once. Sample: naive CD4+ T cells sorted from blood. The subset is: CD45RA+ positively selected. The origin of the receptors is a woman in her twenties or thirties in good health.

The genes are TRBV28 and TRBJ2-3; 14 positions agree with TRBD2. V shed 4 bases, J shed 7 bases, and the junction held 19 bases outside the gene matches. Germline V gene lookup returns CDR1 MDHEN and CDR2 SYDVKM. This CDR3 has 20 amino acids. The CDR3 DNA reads TGTGCCAGCAGTTCGTACCTCCCTACGACTAGCGGGAGGGCCTGGTATACGCAGTATTTT. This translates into CASSSYLPTTSGRAWYTQYF.

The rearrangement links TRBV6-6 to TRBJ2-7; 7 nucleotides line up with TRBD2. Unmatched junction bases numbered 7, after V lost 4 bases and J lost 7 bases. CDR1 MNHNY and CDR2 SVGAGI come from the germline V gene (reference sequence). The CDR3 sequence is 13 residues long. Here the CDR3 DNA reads TGTGCCAGCAGTTCCCGGACTAGGGAAGAGCAGTACTTC. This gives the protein CASSSRTREEQYF.

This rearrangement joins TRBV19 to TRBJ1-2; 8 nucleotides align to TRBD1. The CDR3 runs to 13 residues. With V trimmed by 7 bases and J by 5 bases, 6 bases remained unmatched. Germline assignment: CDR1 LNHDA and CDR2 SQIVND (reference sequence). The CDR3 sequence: CASMGQAIYGYTF. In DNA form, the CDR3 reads TGTGCCAGTATGGGACAGGCCATATATGGCTACACCTTC.

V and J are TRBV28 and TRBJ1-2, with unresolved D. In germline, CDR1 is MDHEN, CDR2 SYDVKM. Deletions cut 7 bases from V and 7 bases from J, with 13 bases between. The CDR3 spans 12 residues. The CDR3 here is CASIHGGVGYTF. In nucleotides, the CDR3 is TGTGCCAGCATCCACGGCGGGGTTGGCTACACCTTC.

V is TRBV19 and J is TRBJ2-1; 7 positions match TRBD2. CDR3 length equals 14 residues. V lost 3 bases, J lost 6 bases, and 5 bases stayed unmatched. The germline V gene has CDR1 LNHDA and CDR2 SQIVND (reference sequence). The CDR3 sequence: CASSMGGTGNEQFF. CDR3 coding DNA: TGTGCCAGTAGTATGGGGGGGACGGGCAATGAGCAGTTCTTC. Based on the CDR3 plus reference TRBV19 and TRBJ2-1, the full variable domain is DGGITQSPKYLFRKEGQNVTLSCEQNLNHDAMYWYRQDPGQGLRLIYYSQIVNDFQKGDIAEGYSVSREKKESFPLTVTSAQKNPTAFYLCASSMGGTGNEQFFGPGTRLTVL.

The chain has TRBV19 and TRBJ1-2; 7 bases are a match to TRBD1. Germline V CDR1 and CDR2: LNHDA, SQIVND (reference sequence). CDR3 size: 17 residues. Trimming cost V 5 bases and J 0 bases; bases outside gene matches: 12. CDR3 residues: CASSPGTASTANYGYTF. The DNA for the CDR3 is TGTGCCAGTAGTCCCGGGACAGCCTCTACTGCTAACTATGGCTACACCTTC. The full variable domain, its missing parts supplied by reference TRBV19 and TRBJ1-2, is DGGITQSPKYLFRKEGQNVTLSCEQNLNHDAMYWYRQDPGQGLRLIYYSQIVNDFQKGDIAEGYSVSREKKESFPLTVTSAQKNPTAFYLCASSPGTASTANYGYTFGSGTRLTVV.

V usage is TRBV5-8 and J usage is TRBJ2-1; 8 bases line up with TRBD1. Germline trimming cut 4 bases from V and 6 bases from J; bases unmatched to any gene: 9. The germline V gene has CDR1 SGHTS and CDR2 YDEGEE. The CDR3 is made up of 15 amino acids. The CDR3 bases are TGTGCCAGCAGCCCACGGACAGGGAAGAGCAATGAGCAGTTCTTC. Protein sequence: CASSPRTGKSNEQFF.

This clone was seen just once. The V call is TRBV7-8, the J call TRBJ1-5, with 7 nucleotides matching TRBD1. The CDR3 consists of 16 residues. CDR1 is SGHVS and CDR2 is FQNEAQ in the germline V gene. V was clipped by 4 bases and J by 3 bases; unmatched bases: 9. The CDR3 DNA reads TGTGCCAGCAGCTCCCACCGGGACAGCAACAATCAGCCCCAGCATTTT. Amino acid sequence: CASSSHRDSNNQPQHF.

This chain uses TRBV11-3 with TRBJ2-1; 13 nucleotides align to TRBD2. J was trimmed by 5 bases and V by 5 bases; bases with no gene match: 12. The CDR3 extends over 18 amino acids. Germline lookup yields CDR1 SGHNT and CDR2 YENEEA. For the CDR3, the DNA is TGTGCCAGCAGCCCGCTTAGGGGGGGGACTAGCGGGGACAATGAGCAGTTCTTC. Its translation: CASSPLRGGTSGDNEQFF. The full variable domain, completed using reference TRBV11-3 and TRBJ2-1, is EAGVVQSPRYKIIEKKQPVAFWCNPISGHNTLYWYLQNLGQGPELLIRYENEEAVDDSQLPKDRFSAERLKGVDSTLKIQPAELGDSAVYLCASSPLRGGTSGDNEQFFGPGTRLTVL.

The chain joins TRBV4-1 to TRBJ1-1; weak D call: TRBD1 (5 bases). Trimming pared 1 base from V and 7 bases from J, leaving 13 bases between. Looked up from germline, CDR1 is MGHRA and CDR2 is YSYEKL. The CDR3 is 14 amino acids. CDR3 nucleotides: TGCGCCAGCAGCCAAGGCGAAGGGGCGATTGAAGCTTTCTTT. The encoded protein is CASSQGEGAIEAFF.

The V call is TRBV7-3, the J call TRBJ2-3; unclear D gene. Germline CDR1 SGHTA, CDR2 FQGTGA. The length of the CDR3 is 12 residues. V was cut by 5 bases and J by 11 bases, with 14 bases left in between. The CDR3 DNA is TGTGCCAGCAGCGCGGACGACTCCCGGCAGTATTTT. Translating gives CASSADDSRQYF.

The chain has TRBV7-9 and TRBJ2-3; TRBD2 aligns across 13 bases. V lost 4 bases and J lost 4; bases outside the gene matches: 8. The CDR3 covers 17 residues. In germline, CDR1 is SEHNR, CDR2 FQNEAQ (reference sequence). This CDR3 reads CASSYLRTSGGPDTQYF. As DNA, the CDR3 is TGTGCCAGCAGCTACCTAAGGACTAGCGGGGGCCCAGATACGCAGTATTTT.

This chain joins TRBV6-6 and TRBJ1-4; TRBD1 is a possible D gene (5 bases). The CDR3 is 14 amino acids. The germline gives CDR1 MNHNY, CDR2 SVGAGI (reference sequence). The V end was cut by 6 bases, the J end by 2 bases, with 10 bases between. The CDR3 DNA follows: TGTGCCAGCAGGTCCAGGGTCACTAATGAAAAACTGTTTTTT. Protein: CASRSRVTNEKLFF.